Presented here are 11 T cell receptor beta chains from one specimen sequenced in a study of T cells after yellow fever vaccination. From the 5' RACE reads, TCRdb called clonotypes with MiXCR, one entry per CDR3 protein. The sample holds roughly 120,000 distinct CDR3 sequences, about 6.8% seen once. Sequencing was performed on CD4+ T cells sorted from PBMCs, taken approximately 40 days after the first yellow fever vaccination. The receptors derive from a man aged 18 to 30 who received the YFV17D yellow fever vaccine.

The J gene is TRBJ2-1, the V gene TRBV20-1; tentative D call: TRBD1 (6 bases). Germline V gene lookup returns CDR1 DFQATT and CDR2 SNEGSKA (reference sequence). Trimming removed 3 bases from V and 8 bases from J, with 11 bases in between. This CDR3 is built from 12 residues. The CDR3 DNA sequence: TGCAGTGCTAGCAGGGGCTCGGATGAGCAGTTCTTC. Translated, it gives CSASRGSDEQFF.

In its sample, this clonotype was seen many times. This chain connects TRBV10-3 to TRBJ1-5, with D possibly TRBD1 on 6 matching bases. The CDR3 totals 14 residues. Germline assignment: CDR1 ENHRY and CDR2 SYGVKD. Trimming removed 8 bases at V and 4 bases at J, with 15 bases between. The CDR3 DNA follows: TGTGCCATCTCGCAACCGGGGGCAAATCAGCCCCAGCATTTT. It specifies CAISQPGANQPQHF.

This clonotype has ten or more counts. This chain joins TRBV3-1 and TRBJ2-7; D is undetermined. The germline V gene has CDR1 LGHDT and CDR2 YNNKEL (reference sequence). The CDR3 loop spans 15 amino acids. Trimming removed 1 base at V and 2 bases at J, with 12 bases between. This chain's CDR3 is CASSQGGLNPYEQYV. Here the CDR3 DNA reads TGTGCCAGCAGCCAAGGGGGATTAAACCCCTACGAGCAGTACGTC.

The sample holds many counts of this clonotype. CDR3 sequence: CASILERGHNEQFF. CDR3 coding DNA: TGCGCCAGCATCCTTGAGCGGGGCCACAATGAGCAGTTCTTC. The genes are TRBV5-1 and TRBJ2-1, with 7 bases fitting TRBD2. Per the germline V gene, CDR1 is SGHRS and CDR2 is YFSETQ. CDR3 length: 14 amino acids. J gave up 5 bases and V 6 bases, and 8 bases lay outside the gene matches.

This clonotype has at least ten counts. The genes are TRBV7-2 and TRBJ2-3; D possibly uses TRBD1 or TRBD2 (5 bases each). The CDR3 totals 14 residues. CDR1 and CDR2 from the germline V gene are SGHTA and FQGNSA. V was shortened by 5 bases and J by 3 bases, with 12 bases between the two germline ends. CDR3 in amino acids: CASSRDGRTDTQYF. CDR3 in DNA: TGTGCCAGCAGCAGGGACGGCCGGACAGATACGCAGTATTTT.

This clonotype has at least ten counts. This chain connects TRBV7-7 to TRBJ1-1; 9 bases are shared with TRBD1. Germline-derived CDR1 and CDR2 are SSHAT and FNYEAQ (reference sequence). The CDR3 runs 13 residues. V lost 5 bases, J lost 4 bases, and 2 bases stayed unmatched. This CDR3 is CASSVDRGTEAFF. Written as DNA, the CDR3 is TGTGCCAGCAGCGTGGACAGGGGCACTGAAGCTTTCTTT.

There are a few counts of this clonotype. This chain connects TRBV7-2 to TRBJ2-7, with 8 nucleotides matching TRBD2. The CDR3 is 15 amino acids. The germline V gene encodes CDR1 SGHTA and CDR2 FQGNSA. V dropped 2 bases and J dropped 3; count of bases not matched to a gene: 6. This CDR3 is CASSLHPGGLYEQYF. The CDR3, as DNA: TGTGCCAGCAGCTTACACCCGGGGGGGCTCTACGAGCAGTACTTC.

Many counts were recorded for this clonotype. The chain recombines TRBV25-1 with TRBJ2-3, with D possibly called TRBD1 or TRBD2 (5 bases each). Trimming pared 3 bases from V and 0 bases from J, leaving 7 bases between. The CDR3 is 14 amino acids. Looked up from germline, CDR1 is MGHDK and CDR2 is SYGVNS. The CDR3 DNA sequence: TGTGCCAGCAGTGACGGGGCGAGCACAGATACGCAGTATTTT. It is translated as CASSDGASTDTQYF. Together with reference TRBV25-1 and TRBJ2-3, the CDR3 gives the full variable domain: EADIYQTPRYLVIGTGKKITLECSQTMGHDKMYWYQQDPGMELHLIHYSYGVNSTEKGDLSSESTVSRIRTEHFPLTLESARPSHTSQYLCASSDGASTDTQYFGPGTRLTVL.

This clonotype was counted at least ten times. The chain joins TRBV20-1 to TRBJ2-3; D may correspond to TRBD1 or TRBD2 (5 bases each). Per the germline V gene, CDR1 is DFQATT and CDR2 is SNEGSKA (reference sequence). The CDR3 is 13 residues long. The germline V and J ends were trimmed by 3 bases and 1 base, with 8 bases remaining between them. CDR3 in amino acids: CSASGTGTDTQYF. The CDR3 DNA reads TGCAGTGCTAGTGGGACGGGCACAGATACGCAGTATTTT.

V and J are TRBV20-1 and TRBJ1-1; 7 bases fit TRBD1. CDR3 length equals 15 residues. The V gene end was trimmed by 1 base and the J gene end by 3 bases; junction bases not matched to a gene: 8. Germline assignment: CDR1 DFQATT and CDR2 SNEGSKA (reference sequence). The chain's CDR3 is CSARGVTGWDTEAFF. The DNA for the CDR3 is TGCAGTGCTAGAGGTGTGACAGGGTGGGACACTGAAGCTTTCTTT.

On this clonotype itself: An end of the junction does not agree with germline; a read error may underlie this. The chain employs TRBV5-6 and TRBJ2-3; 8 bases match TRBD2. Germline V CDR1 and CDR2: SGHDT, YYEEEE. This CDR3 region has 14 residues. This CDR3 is CASGLTSGTDTQYF. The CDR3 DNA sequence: TGTGCCAGCGGCTTAACTAGCGGTACAGATACGCAGTATTTT.